Included here is one T cell receptor (beta chain) sequence, with context. The antigen it recognizes is unknown. Per-base quality was not reported, and no clone a single base away is much larger than it. Other DNA sequences within the sample encode an identical CDR3. The data are from a study of cytomegalovirus exposure and HLA in healthy donors (dated by TCRdb to the late 2010s). For context, the study as a whole: An earlier analysis of approximately 550 of the donors reported more than 250 Gb of sequence data and roughly 110 million unique TCR beta sequences from roughly 180 million T cells. In an earlier analysis of roughly 600 of the donors, high-throughput TCR beta sequencing was used to judge whether each TCR beta V gene segment behaved as functional or pseudogenic. Among the roughly 400 genotyped donors, roughly 80% belonged to the genetic ancestry cluster associated with self-reported Caucasian donors. A later analysis re-examined previously published TCR beta repertoires from 500 to 700 donors and added high-resolution HLA genotyping to investigate patterns of TCR occurrence. Among around 400 genotyped donors of the cohort, an average of roughly 230,000 unique TCR beta nucleotide sequences was sequenced per donor, of which roughly 17% were non-productive. The later analysis used no new phenotypic data to find candidate immune exposures, relying instead on TCR beta sequences and their occurrence across donors. Besides the first cohort of around 700 subjects, a separate validation cohort made up of roughly 130 different subjects was used. Donor age, sex, ethnicity and CMV serostatus were compiled alongside the repertoire data. Every discovery cohort repertoire had been produced on one sequencing platform. A later genetic analysis used genome-wide SNP genotypes for about 65% of the roughly 670 donors, treating that subset as a discovery cohort. The study aimed to test whether signatures of past pathogen exposure could be identified by cataloging public T cell receptors. Roughly 5 DR-DQ haplotypes were handled as single units for association and clustering, since linkage in the cohort was strong. The number of donors typed differed by locus, with roughly 629-640 for A, B, C, DRB1 and DQB1, about 500 for DQA1, 600 to 610 for DPA1, and 472 for DPB1. About 280 gigabases of sequencing data and tens of millions of unique TCR sequences were included in an early release covering about 700 HLA-typed donors. To predict cytomegalovirus infection status, the study combined high-throughput TCR immunosequencing, statistical association of individual TCRs with disease status, and machine learning. HLA typing covered class I and class II loci at four-digit resolution. The study used immunosequencing to profile the T cell repertoires of 600 to 850 subjects and linked those repertoires to cytomegalovirus serostatus.

The study at large found these results: Because HLA typing was unavailable for some donors at each locus, only the typed subset was used in association tests. The sequencing pipeline was judged likely to have produced a cluster of highly shared sequence variants as a technical artifact. The 87-base-pair reads could not distinguish some IMGT-functional V segments, including TRBV6-2 and TRBV6-3, so those segments were excluded. Over 15 rarely observed V segments, including chromosome 9 orphons, were excluded from the earlier analysis of several hundred of the donors because counts were too low. A further reported finding was that TCR beta sequences accurately predicted the HLA-A and HLA-B alleles for most subjects in the first cohort. The cohort was sequenced for TCR beta chains only, and without alpha or paired-chain data the features that could be detected were limited. A later analysis found that most CMV-associated TCR beta chains appeared HLA-restricted, with HLA associations seemingly driven largely by CMV exposure. V-gene and J-gene trimming of TCR beta chains was associated with a missense DCLRE1C variant in a later genetic analysis, and the association was replicated in an independent cohort. In a later analysis, HLA-associated TCR beta chains showed more clonal expansion and lower generation probabilities than non-associated chains that were equally common. In both the original and validation cohorts, the classifier was reported to diagnose cytomegalovirus status with high specificity and sensitivity. When HLA alleles, especially DR and DQ, strongly co-occurred, attributing TCR associations to individual alleles was difficult. In an earlier analysis of around 600 of the donors, most TCR beta V segments were observed in productive rearrangements about 87% or about 30% of the time, broadly matching IMGT annotations. In the study, around 150 TCR beta chains were listed as associated with cytomegalovirus. A few of the identified cytomegalovirus-associated TCR beta chains were confirmed in vitro to be specific for cytomegalovirus antigens. Presence/absence analyses assumed roughly uniform sequencing depth across donors, an assumption that may not hold. Across donors, most TCR sequences were observed very rarely, whereas some public TCRs were present in many individuals. In a later analysis, several top co-occurrence clusters were reported to appear linked to parvovirus B19, influenza, CMV and Epstein-Barr virus. The authors suggested that the approach could potentially be generalized to other disease states and immunological phenotypes. Compared with the approximately 670-donor mean, donors in an Asian-associated ancestry cluster had fewer N-insertions in productive TCRs, according to a later genetic analysis. For the cohort, immune exposure information was limited to CMV serostatus. Specific HLA alleles were associated with some 15,000 TCR beta sequences at a false discovery rate of 0.05 in a later analysis. In a later analysis, the rate of TCR association differed among HLA loci, with DRB1 alleles having the most associated TCRs and HLA-C alleles having the fewest. Correlated functional status among segregating V segments might reflect linkage disequilibrium, but an unknown experimental factor could not be ruled out.

The cohort comprised some 680 healthy bone marrow donors. All cohort members were sampled while nominally healthy, although unrecorded immune exposures were likely present. The donor tested CMV seronegative and was one of the 352 seronegative cohort members. A peripheral blood sample was provided by each donor, and peripheral blood mononuclear cells were used for TCR beta sequencing. The Qiagen DNeasy Blood Extraction Kit was used to extract genomic DNA from the blood cell samples. The CDR3 measures 16 amino acids from cysteine to phenylalanine. Solely the CDR3 DNA is kept, with 48 bases framed from the first base. CDR1 and CDR2, looked up from the germline V gene, are MDHEN and SYDVKM. Ends trimmed: V by 5 bases, J by 4 bases; bases unmatched to a gene: 12. The library was generated by the immunoSEQ multiplex PCR assay. A mixture of 60 forward primers for TCR Vbeta segments and 13 reverse primers for TCR Jbeta segments was used in the multiplex PCR. The CDR3 region of rearranged TCR beta genes was amplified from genomic DNA by a multiplex PCR assay. On the Illumina HiSeq System, the amplified TCR beta libraries were sequenced as 87-base-pair reads. As for the original processing: A later analysis counted 75 million to 100 million unique TCR beta chains across the approximately 700 repertoires, and roughly 9.9 million of these chains were shared by at least two donors. Raw reads were error-corrected and collapsed into unique sequences with a nearest-neighbor algorithm that merged closely related sequences to remove PCR and sequencing errors. Alignment of CDR3 sequences to IMGT reference sequences was used to assign V, D and J gene segments. For a sequence to be retained, at least a six-nucleotide match to both a V gene segment and a J gene segment was required. A rearrangement counted as productive if the CDR3 had no stop codons and remained in frame with V and J, and every other rearrangement counted as non-productive. Following IMGT convention, CDR3 was defined as the stretch from the second conserved V-encoded cysteine to the conserved J-encoded phenylalanine. The earlier analysis of 500 to 750 of the donors excluded any sequence lacking an unambiguous match to a single V gene segment. In an earlier analysis of several hundred of the donors, V segments were called functional above 56.7% productive rearrangements and were called segregating when the between-donor standard deviation exceeded 5%. To diagnose cytomegalovirus status from the catalog of TCR beta chain sequences, a statistical classification framework was built. V and J gene assignment, in a later analysis, came from comparing TCR nucleotide sequences with IMGT/GENE-DB human TR gene sequences. In a later analysis, CDR3 sequences and most-parsimonious VDJ recombination scenarios were assigned using the TCRdist pipeline. A later analysis defined each TCR beta chain by its CDR3 amino acid sequence plus V-gene family, and excluded reads lacking a unique V-gene family. To address suspected cross-contamination and a sequencing artifact, a later analysis removed approximately 590 highly shared, low-generation-probability nucleotide sequences. For each public chain, a later analysis derived a clonal expansion index from normalized ranks of inferred template counts within each repertoire. In a later analysis, generation probabilities were computed using a VDJ recombination model fitted to out-of-frame rearrangements, and the results were checked against IGoR. In a later analysis, hypergeometric tests were used to score TCR-TCR, TCR-HLA and TCR-CMV co-occurrence, with a repertoire-size bias correction applied to TCR pairs. In a later analysis, false discovery rates were estimated by permuting HLA or CMV assignments 20 times. In a later analysis, co-occurring TCRs were grouped using DBSCAN, and TCRdist sequence similarity was added for clustering within HLA-allele-positive subsets. Co-occurrence clustering excluded repertoires with fewer than 30,000 or more than 120,000 public chains, plus five with anomalous nucleotide sharing. Imported from immuneACCESS, the table was reduced by TCRdb to in-frame sequences with V and J called. These copies leave out some clones; in studies compared against another copy, an unresolved V gene accounts for under half, and the cause of the remainder is not known. D and trimming come from the DNA, and the V and J calls and clone size come from that table. The sample table contains 150,000 to 200,000 clones; only one count was recorded for 79% of them. The ten most abundant clones make up approximately 2.1% of the sample.

The sequence derives from a woman between 50 and 59 years old in good health and CMV-seronegative. In this chain, TRBV28 is recombined with TRBJ1-2; 8 bases in between match TRBD1. Sequences were obtained from PBMCs. The DNA sequence reads TGTGCCAGCAGTGTGGCCGGGACAGGACGCCGCTATGGCTACACCTTC. Its coded protein is CASSVAGTGRRYGYTF.